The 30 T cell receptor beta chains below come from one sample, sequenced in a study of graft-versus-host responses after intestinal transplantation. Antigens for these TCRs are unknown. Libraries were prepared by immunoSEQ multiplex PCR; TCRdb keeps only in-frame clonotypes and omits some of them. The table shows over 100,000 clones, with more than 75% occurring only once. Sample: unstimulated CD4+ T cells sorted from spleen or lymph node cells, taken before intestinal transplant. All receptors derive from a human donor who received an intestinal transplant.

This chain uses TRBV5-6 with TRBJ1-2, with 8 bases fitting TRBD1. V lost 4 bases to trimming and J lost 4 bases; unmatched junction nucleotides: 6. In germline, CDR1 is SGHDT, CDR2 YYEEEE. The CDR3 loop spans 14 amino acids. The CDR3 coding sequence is TGTGCCAGCAGCGGCTGGACAGGGCTCTATGGCTACACCTTC. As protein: CASSGWTGLYGYTF.

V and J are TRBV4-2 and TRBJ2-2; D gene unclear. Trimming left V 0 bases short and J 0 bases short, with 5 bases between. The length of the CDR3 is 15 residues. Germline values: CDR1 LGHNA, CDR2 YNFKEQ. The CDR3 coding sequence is TGTGCCAGCAGCCAAGATGGGGCGAACACCGGGGAGCTGTTTTTT. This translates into CASSQDGANTGELFF.

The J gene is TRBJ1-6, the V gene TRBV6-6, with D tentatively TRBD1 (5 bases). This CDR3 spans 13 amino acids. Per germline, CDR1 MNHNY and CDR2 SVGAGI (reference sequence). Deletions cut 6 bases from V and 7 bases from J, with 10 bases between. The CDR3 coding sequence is TGTGCCAGCAGAAAGGGGAGAAATTCACCCCTCCACTTT. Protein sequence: CASRKGRNSPLHF.

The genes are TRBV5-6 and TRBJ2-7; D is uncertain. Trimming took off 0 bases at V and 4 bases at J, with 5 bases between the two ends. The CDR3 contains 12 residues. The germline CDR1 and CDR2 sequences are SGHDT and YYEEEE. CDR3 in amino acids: CASSLVGYEQYF. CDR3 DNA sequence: TGTGCCAGCAGCTTGGTTGGGTACGAGCAGTACTTC.

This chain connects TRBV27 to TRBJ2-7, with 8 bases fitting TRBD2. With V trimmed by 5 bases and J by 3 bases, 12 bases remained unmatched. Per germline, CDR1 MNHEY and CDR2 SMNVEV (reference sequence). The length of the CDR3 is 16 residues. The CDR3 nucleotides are TGTGCCAGCAGTCCCACCTCCGGGACTAGGCTCTACGAGCAGTACTTC. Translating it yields CASSPTSGTRLYEQYF.

In nucleotides, the CDR3 is TGTGCCAGCAGGTGGGGACTCTCAAGCTCCTACGAGCAGTACTTC. It codes for CASRWGLSSSYEQYF. This chain uses TRBV2 with TRBJ2-7, with a possible D match to TRBD2 (6 bases). The CDR3 totals 15 residues. Germline lookup yields CDR1 SNHLY and CDR2 FYNNEI. Trimming cost V 6 bases and J 0 bases, with 15 bases left between them. The full variable domain, with the rest looked up from reference TRBV2 and TRBJ2-7, is EPEVTQTPSHQVTQMGQEVILRCVPISNHLYFYWYRQILGQKVEFLVSFYNNEISEKSEIFDDQFSVERPDGSNFTLKIRSTKLEDSAMYFCASRWGLSSSYEQYFGPGTRLTVT.

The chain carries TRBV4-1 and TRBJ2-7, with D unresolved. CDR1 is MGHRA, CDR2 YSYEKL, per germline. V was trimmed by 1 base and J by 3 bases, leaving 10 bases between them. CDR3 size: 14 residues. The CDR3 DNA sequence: TGCGCCAGCAGCCAAGCCCAGGCCTTCTACGAGCAGTACTTC. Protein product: CASSQAQAFYEQYF.

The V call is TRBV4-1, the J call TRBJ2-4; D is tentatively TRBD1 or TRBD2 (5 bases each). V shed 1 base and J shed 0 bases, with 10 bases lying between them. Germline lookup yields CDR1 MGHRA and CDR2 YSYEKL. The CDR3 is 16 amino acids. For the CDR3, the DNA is TGCGCCAGCAGCCAAGGGGGACCTCTAGCCAAAAACATTCAGTACTTC. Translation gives CASSQGGPLAKNIQYF.

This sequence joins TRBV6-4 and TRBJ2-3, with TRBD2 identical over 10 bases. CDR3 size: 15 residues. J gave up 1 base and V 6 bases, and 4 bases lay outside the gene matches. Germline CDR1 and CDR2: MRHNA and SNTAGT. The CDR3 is CASSDSGRRTDTQYF. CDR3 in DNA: TGTGCCAGCAGCGATAGCGGGAGGCGCACAGATACGCAGTATTTT.

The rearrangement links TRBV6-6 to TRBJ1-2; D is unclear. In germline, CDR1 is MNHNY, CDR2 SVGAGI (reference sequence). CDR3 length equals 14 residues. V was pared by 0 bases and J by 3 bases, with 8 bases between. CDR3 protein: CASSYSRTDYGYTF. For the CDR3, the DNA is TGTGCCAGCAGTTACTCTCGGACGGACTATGGCTACACCTTC.

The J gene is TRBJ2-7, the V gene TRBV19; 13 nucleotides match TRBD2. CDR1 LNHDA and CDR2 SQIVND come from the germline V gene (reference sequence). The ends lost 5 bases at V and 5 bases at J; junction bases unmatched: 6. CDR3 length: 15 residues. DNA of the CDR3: TGTGCCAGTAGTCCGCGGACTAGCGGGGGAGACGAGCAGTACTTC. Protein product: CASSPRTSGGDEQYF.

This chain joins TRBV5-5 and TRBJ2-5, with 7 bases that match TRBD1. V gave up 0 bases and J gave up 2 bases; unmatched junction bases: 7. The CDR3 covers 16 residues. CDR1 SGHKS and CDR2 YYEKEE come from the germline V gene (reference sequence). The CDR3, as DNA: TGTGCCAGCAGCTTGGGACCGGGACAGCCTCAAGAGACCCAGTACTTC. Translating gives CASSLGPGQPQETQYF.

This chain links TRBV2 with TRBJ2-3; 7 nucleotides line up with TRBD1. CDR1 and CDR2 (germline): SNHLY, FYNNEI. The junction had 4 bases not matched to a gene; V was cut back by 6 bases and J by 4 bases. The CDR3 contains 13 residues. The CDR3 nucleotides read TGTGCCAGCAGGACCGACAGGGCAGATACGCAGTATTTT. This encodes CASRTDRADTQYF.

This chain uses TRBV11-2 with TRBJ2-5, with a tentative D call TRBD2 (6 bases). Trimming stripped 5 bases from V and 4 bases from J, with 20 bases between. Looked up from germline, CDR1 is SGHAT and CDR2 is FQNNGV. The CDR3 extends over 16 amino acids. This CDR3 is CASSRGVAVPRETQYF. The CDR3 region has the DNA TGTGCCAGCAGCAGGGGAGTAGCGGTCCCGAGAGAGACCCAGTACTTC.

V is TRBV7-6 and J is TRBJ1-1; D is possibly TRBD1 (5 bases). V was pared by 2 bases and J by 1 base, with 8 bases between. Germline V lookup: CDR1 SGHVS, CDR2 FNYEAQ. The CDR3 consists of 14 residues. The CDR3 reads CASSLNQGNTEAFF. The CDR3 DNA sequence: TGTGCCAGCAGCTTAAATCAGGGGAACACTGAAGCTTTCTTT.

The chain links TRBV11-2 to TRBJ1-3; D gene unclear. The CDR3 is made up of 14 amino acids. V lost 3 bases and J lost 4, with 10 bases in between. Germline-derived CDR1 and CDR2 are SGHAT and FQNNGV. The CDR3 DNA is TGTGCCAGCAGCTTCCATACCCCGGGAAACACCATATATTTT. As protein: CASSFHTPGNTIYF. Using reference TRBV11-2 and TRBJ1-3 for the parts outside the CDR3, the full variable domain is EAGVAQSPRYKIIEKRQSVAFWCNPISGHATLYWYQQILGQGPKLLIQFQNNGVVDDSQLPKDRFSAERLKGVDSTLKIQPAKLEDSAVYLCASSFHTPGNTIYFGEGSWLTVV.

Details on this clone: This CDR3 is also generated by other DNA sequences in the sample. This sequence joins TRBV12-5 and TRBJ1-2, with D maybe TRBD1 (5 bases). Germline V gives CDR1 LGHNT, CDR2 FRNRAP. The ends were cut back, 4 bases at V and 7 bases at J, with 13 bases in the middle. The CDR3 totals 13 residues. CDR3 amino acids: CASGSRTGGGYTF. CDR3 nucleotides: TGTGCTAGTGGTTCTAGGACTGGGGGTGGCTACACCTTC.

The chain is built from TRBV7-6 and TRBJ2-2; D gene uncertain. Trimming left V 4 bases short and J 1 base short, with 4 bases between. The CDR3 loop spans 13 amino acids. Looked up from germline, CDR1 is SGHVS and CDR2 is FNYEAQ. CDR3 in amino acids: CASSSRNTGELFF. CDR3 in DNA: TGTGCCAGCAGCTCCCGGAACACCGGGGAGCTGTTTTTT.

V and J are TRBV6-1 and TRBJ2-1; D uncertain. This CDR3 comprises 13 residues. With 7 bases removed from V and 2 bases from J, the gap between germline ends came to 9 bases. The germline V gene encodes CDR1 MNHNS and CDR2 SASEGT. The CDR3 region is CASISATYNEQFF. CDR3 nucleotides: TGTGCCAGCATAAGTGCTACCTACAATGAGCAGTTCTTC.

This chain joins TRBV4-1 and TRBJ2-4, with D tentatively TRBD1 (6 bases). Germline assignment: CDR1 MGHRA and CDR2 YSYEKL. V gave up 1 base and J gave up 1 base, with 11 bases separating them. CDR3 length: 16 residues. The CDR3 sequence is CASSQVQGNAKNIQYF. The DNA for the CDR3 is TGCGCCAGCAGCCAAGTCCAGGGGAACGCCAAAAACATTCAGTACTTC.

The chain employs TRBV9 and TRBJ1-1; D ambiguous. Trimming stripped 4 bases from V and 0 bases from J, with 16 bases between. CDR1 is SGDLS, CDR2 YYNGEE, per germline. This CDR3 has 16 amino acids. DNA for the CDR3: TGTGCCAGCAGCCCACGCAGCCCTGGGATGAACACTGAAGCTTTCTTT. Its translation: CASSPRSPGMNTEAFF.

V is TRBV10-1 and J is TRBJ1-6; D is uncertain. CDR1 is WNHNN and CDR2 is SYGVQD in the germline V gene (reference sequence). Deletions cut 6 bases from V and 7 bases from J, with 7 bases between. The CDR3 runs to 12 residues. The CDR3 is CASSPGNSPLHF. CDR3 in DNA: TGCGCCAGCAGCCCCGGGAATTCACCCCTCCACTTT.

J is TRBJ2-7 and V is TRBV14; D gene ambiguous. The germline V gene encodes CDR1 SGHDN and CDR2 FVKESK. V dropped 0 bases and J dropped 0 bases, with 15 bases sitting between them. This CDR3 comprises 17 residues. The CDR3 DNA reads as TGTGCCAGCAGCCAAGATTCCCAGACATCCTTCTCCTACGAGCAGTACTTC. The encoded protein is CASSQDSQTSFSYEQYF.

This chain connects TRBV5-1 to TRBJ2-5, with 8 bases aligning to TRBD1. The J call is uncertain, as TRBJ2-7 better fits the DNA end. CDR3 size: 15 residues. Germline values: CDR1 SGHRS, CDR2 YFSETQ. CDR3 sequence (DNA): TGCGCCAGCAGCTTGCTCCTAGGACAGGGCGACGAGCAGTACTTC. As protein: CASSLLLGQGDEQYF.

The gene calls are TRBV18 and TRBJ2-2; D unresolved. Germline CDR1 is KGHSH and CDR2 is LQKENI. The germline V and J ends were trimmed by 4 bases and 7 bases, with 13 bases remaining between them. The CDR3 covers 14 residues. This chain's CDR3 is CASSLRRVVGELFF. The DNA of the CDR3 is TGTGCCAGCTCACTACGTCGTGTGGTCGGGGAGCTGTTTTTT. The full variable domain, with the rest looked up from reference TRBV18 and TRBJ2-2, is NAGVMQNPRHLVRRRGQEARLRCSPMKGHSHVYWYRQLPEEGLKFMVYLQKENIIDESGMPKERFSAEFPKEGPSILRIQQVVRGDSAAYFCASSLRRVVGELFFGEGSRLTVL.

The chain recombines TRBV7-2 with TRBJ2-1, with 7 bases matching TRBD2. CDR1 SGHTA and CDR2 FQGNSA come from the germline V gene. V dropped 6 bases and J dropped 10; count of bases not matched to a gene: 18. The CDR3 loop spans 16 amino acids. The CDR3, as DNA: TGTGCCAGCAGGGGAGGACTAGGCCACCGGTTAGGAGAGCAGTTCTTC. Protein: CASRGGLGHRLGEQFF.

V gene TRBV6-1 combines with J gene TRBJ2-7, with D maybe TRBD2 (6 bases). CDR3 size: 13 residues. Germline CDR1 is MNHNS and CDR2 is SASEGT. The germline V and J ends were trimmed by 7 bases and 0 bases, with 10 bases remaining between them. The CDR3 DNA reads TGTGCCAGCAAAGGGACTTACTCCTACGAGCAGTACTTC. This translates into CASKGTYSYEQYF.

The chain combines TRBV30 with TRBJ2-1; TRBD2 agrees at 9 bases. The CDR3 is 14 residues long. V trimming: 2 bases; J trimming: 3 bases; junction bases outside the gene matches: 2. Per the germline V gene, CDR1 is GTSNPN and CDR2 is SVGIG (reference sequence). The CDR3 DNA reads TGTGCCTGGAGTATGACTAGCGGCTACAATGAGCAGTTCTTC. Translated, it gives CAWSMTSGYNEQFF.

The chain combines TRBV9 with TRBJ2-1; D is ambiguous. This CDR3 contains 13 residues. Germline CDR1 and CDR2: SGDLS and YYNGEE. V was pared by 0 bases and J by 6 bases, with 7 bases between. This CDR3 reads CASSVGLGNEQFF. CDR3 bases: TGTGCCAGCAGCGTAGGGCTCGGCAATGAGCAGTTCTTC.

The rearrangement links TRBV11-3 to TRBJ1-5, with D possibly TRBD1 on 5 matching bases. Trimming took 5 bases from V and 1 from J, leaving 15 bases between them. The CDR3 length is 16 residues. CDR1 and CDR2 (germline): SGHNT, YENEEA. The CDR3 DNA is TGTGCCAGCAGCCCGGCCTTGGAGGGGAGCAATCAGCCCCAGCATTTT. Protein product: CASSPALEGSNQPQHF. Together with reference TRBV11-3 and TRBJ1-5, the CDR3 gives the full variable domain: EAGVVQSPRYKIIEKKQPVAFWCNPISGHNTLYWYLQNLGQGPELLIRYENEEAVDDSQLPKDRFSAERLKGVDSTLKIQPAELGDSAVYLCASSPALEGSNQPQHFGDGTRLSIL.